Below, one T cell receptor beta chain is given with its context. This specimen comes from a study of cytomegalovirus exposure and HLA in healthy donors. V lost 0 bases, J lost 3 bases, and 11 bases lay in between. CDR1 and CDR2 from the germline V gene are SGHRS and YFSETQ. This CDR3 is 15 amino acids long. Use of 60 Vbeta and 13 Jbeta primers characterized the PCR. TCRdb keeps only in-frame clones here, not all; method: immunoSEQ multiplex PCR. In the table there are roughly 150,000 clones, approximately 9% of which are singletons. The receptor's source is a male donor in good health and CMV-seronegative. V gene TRBV5-1 combines with J gene TRBJ2-3; no reliable D call. Input material: PBMCs. DNA for the CDR3: TGCGCCAGCAGCTTGGTAGACGAGAGGACAGATACGCAGTATTTT. Protein sequence: CASSLVDERTDTQYF.